The 3 T cell receptor beta chains below all came from one sample that was sequenced in a study of T cell repertoires in cytomegalovirus infection. Each CDR3 protein gets one entry after TCRdb re-called the reads with MiXCR. The profile shows about 180,000 distinct CDR3 sequences, approximately 14% of them singletons. The material sequenced was PBMCs. The receptor source for this set is a human donor in good health (CMV status not recorded). Some clones in this sample may be carry-over from other donors' samples.

This clonotype was detected only a few times. This rearrangement joins TRBV6-5 to TRBJ2-6, with D tentatively TRBD1 (6 bases). The CDR3 spans 14 residues. Trimming cost V 10 bases and J 0 bases, with 10 bases left between them. Germline V gene data show CDR1 as MNHEY and CDR2 as SVGAGI. The CDR3 coding sequence is TGTGCCACACAGGGTATCTCTGGGGCCAACGTCCTGACTTTC. Translated: CATQGISGANVLTF.

This clonotype has only a few counts. V and J are TRBV29-1 and TRBJ2-6; D uncertain. V was clipped by 3 bases and J by 0 bases, with 12 bases between them. The CDR3 length is 16 residues. The germline V gene encodes CDR1 SQVTM and CDR2 ANQGSEA. CDR3 residues: CSVELAGNSGANVLTF. DNA for the CDR3: TGCAGCGTTGAGTTGGCCGGAAACTCTGGGGCCAACGTCCTGACTTTC.

This clonotype was found many times. The gene calls are TRBV14 and TRBJ2-5; D perhaps matches TRBD2 (5 bases). This CDR3 region has 17 residues. Per the germline V gene, CDR1 is SGHDN and CDR2 is FVKESK. V was clipped by 0 bases and J by 1 base, with 15 bases between them. Here the CDR3 reads CASSQDRGAAIQETQYF. CDR3 DNA: TGTGCCAGCAGCCAAGATAGAGGAGCGGCGATCCAAGAGACCCAGTACTTC. Drawing the rest from reference TRBV14 and TRBJ2-5, the complete variable domain is EAGVTQFPSHSVIEKGQTVTLRCDPISGHDNLYWYRRVMGKEIKFLLHFVKESKQDESGMPNNRFLAERTGGTYSTLKVQPAELEDSGVYFCASSQDRGAAIQETQYFGPGTRLLVL.